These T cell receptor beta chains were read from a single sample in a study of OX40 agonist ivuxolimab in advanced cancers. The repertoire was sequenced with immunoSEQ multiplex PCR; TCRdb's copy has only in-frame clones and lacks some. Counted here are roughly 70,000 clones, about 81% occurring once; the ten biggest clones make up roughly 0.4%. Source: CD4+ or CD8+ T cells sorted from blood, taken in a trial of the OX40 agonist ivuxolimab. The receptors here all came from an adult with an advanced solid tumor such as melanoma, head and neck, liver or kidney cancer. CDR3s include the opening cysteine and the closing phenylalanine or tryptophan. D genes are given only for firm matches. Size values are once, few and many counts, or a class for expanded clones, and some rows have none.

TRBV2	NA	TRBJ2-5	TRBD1	TGTGCCAGCAGACAGGGGATTCAAGAGACCCAGTACTTC	CASRQGIQETQYF
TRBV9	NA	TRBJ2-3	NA	TGTGCCAGCAGCGTAGGCAGAAAAAGCACAGATACGCAGTATTTT	CASSVGRKSTDTQYF
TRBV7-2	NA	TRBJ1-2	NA	TGTGCCAGCAGCCTAGGGAAGGGAAGCTATGGCTACACCTTC	CASSLGKGSYGYTF
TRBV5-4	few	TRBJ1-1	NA	TGTGCCAGCAGCTTAGGGGGGTGGACTGAAGCTTTCTTT	CASSLGGWTEAFF
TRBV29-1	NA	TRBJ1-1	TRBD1	TGCAGCGTTCAGGGGGCTGTGACTGAAGCTTTCTTT	CSVQGAVTEAFF
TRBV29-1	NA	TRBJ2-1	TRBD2	TGCAGCGTTGAAAATCGAGTCGGGAGGGCCAAGAATGAGCAGTTCTTC	CSVENRVGRAKNEQFF
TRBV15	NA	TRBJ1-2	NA	TGTGCCACCAGCAGAGCCGGGACCCGGTGGGGCTACACCTTC	CATSRAGTRWGYTF
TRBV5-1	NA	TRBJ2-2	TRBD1	TGCGCCAGCAGCCCCCGACAGGGTTCTGCTACCGGGGAGCTGTTTTTT	CASSPRQGSATGELFF
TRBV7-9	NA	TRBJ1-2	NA	TGTGCCAGCAGCTTGGGCTTGCGGAAAGGGTCTAACTATGGCTACACCTTC	CASSLGLRKGSNYGYTF
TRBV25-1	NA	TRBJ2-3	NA	TGTGCCAGCAAAGAGGCCCATACGCAGTATTTT	CASKEAHTQYF
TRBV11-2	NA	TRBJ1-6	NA	TGTGCCAGCAGCTTAGGGTCATTCGCCCCGGCCCTTAATTCACCCCTCCACTTT	CASSLGSFAPALNSPLHF
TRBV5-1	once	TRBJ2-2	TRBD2	TGCGCCAGCAGCTTACGACTAGCGGGAGCTCTCGGGGAGCTGTTTTTT	CASSLRLAGALGELFF
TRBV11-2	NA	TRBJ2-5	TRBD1	TGTGCCAGCAGCCAGACAGGGGCCCAAGAGACCCAGTACTTC	CASSQTGAQETQYF
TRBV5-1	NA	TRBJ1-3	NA	TGCGCCAGCAGCTCGGACGGCCTCTCTGGAAACACCATATATTTT	CASSSDGLSGNTIYF
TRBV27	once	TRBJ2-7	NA	TGTGCCAGCAGCCGTACAGGGACCGAGCAGTACTTC	CASSRTGTEQYF
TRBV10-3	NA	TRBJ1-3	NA	TGTGCCATCAGCGGACTATCTGGAAACACCATATATTTT	CAISGLSGNTIYF
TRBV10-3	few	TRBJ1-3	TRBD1	TGTGCCATCAGTGAGTCCGGACAGGGGACGGCTGGAAACACCATATATTTT	CAISESGQGTAGNTIYF
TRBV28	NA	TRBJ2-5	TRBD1	TGTGCCAGCAGTGGGGGACAGGGGGGATGGGAGACCCAGTACTTC	CASSGGQGGWETQYF
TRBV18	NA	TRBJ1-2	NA	TGTGCCAGCTCACCGGAGGGGCGCGGCTATGGCTACACCTTC	CASSPEGRGYGYTF
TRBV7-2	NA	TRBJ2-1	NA	TGTGCCAGCAGCGGGTCAGGGCTCCCTTACAATGAGCAGTTCTTC	CASSGSGLPYNEQFF
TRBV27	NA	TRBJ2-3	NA	TGTGCCAGCAGTTTAGCGGGGTACACAGATACGCAGTATTTT	CASSLAGYTDTQYF
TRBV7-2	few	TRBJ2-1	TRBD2	TGTGCCAGCAGCCCCAGACTAGCGAGCAATGAGCAGTTCTTC	CASSPRLASNEQFF
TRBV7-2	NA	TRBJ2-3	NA	TGTGCCAGCAGCTTAGATGGGAGCCGCACAGATACGCAGTATTTT	CASSLDGSRTDTQYF
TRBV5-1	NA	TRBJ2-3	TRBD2	TGCGCCAGCAGCTGGACTAGCGGGGGGGTCACAGATACGCAGTATTTT	CASSWTSGGVTDTQYF
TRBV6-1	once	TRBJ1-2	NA	TGTGCCAGCAGTGAAGCGATGGGAAGGGGTGGCTACACCTTC	CASSEAMGRGGYTF
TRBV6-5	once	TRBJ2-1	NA	TGTGCCAGCAGCTTCAGGGAATCGTCCGGCAATGAGCAGTTCTTC	CASSFRESSGNEQFF
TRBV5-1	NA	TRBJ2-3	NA	TGCGCCAGCAGCTTGAACGGGGGCACAGATACGCAGTATTTT	CASSLNGGTDTQYF
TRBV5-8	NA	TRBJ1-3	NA	TGTGCCAGCAGCTTGGGACGGAGAAACTCTGGAAACACCATATATTTT	CASSLGRRNSGNTIYF
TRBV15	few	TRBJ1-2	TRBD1	TGTGCCACCAGCAGAGACCCAGGGGGCCGAACGGGGTATGGCTACACCTTC	CATSRDPGGRTGYGYTF
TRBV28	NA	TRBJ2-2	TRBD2	TGTGCCAGCAGCCCCCCGGGAGGAGGCACCGGGGAGCTGTTTTTT	CASSPPGGGTGELFF
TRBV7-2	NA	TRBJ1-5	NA	TGTGCCAGCAGTCTTCGTCCTGGAAGCAATCAGCCCCAGCATTTT	CASSLRPGSNQPQHF
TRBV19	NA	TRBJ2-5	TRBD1	TGTGCCAGTAGTAGTGGACAGGGGGGGACGGAGACCCAGTACTTC	CASSSGQGGTETQYF
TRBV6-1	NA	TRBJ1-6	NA	TGTGCCAGCAGTGTTTGGGGAGTTGAATCACCCCTCCACTTT	CASSVWGVESPLHF
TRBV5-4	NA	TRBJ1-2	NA	TGTGCCAGCAGCTACGTCGACTACTATGGCTACACCTTC	CASSYVDYYGYTF
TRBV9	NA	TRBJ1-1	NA	TGTGCCAGCAGCGTAGATTGGGTGACTGAAGCTTTCTTT	CASSVDWVTEAFF
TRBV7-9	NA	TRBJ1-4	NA	TGTGCCAGCAGCTTAGGGCTCCAAACTAATGAAAAACTGTTTTTT	CASSLGLQTNEKLFF
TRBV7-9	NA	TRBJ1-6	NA	TGTGCCAGCAGCTACATGACTCTTGCTGGCGATAATTCACCCCTCCACTTT	CASSYMTLAGDNSPLHF
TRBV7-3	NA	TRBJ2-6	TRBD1	TGTGCCAGCATGGACAGGCCTGGGGCCAACGTCCTGACTTTC	CASMDRPGANVLTF
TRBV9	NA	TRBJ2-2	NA	TGTGCCAGCAGCGTATTGGGAAGTGGGGGGGAGCTGTTTTTT	CASSVLGSGGELFF
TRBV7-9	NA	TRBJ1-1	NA	TGTGCCAGCAGCTGGGGTTCATGGGCAGGCACTGAAGCTTTCTTT	CASSWGSWAGTEAFF
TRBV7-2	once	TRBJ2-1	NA	TGTGCCAGCACCCTCTGGGGGCAGCAGTTCTTC	CASTLWGQQFF
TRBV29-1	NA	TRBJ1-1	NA	TGCAGCGTTGCAAACACAATGAACACTGAAGCTTTCTTT	CSVANTMNTEAFF
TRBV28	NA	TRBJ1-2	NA	TGTGCCAGCAGTTTTCAGGCTGGTGGAGGCTATGGCTACACCTTC	CASSFQAGGGYGYTF
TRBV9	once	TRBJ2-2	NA	TGTGCCAGCAGCGGGAGAGCGAGACACACCGGGGAGCTGTTTTTT	CASSGRARHTGELFF